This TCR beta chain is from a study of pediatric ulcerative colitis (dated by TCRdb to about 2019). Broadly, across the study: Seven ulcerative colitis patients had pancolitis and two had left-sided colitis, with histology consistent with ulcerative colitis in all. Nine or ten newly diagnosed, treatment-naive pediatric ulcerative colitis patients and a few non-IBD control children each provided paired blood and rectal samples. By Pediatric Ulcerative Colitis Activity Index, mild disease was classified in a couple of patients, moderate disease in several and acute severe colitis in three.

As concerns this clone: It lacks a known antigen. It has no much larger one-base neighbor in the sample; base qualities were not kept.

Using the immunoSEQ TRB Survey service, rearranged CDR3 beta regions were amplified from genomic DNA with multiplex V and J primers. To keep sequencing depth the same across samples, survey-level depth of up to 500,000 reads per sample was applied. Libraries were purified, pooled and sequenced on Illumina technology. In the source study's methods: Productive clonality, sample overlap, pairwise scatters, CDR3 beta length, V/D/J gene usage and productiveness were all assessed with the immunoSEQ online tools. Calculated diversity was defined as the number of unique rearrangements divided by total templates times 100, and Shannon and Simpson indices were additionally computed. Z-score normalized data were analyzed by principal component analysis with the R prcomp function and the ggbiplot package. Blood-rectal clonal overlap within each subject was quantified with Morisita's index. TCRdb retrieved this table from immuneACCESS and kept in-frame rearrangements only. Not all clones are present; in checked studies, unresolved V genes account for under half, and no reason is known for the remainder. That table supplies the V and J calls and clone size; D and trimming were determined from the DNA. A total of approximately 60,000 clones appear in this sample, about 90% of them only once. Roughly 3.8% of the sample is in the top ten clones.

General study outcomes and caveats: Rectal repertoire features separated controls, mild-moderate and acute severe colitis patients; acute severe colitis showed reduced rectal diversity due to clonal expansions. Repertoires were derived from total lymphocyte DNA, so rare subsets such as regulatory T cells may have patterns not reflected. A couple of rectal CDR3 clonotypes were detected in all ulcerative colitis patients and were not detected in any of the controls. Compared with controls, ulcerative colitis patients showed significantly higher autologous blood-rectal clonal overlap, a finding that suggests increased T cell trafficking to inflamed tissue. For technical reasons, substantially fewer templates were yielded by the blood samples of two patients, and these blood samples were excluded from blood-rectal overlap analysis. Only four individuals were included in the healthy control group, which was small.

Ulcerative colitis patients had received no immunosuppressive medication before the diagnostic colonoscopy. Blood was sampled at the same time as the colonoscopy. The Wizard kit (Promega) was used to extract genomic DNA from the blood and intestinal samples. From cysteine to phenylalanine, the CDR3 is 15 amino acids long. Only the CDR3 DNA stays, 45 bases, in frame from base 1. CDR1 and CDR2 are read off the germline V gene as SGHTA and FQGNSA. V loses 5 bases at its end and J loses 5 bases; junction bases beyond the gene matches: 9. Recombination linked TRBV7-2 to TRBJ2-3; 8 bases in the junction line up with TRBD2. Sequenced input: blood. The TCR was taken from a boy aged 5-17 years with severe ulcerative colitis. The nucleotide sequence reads TGTGCCAGCAGCCCTATACGGGAGGGCCGAGATACGCAGTATTTT. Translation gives CASSPIREGRDTQYF.